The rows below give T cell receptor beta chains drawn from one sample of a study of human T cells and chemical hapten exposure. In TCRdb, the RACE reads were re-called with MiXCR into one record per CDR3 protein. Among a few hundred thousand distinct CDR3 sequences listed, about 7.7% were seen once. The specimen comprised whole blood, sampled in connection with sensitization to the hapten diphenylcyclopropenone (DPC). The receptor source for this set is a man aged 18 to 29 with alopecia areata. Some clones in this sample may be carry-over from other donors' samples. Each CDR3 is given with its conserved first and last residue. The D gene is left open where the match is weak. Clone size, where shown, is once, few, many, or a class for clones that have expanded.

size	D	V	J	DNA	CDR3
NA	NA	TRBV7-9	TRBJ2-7	TGTGCCAGCAGCTTAGTATCAGGACAACAAATCGAGCAGTACTTC	CASSLVSGQQIEQYF
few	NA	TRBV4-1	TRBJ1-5	TGCGCCAGCAGCCAACGGGGTTCAGGCAATCAGCCCCAGCATTTT	CASSQRGSGNQPQHF
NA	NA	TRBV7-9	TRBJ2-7	TGTGCCAGAAGCTTTTTCCCGACAAGATCCTACGAGCAGTACTTC	CARSFFPTRSYEQYF
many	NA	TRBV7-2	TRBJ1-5	TGTGCCAGCCAGATCCCGGGCAATCAGCCCCAGCATTTT	CASQIPGNQPQHF
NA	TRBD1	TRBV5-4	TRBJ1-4	TGTGCCAGCACCCGACAGGGGACTAATGAAAAACTGTTTTTT	CASTRQGTNEKLFF
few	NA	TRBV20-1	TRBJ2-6	TGCAGTGCCCGTTCTGGGGCCAACGTCCTGACTTTC	CSARSGANVLTF
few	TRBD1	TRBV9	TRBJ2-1	TGTGCCAGCAGCCCGCGACAGGGGGCGTACAATGAGCAGTTCTTC	CASSPRQGAYNEQFF
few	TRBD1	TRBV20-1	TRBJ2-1	TGCAGTGCAACGCGGGACAGGGCCTACAATGAGCAGTTCTTC	CSATRDRAYNEQFF
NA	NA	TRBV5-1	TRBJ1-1	TGCGCCAGCAGCTTGGATCCTGGGGGGAACACTGAAGCTTTCTTT	CASSLDPGGNTEAFF
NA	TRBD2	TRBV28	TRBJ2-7	TGTGCCAGCAGTTTATATGGGACTAGCGGGGGCGAGCAGTACTTC	CASSLYGTSGGEQYF
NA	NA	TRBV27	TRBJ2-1	TGTGCCAGCAGTTTATCCGGGGACAATGAGCAGTTCTTC	CASSLSGDNEQFF
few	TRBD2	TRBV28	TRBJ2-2	TGTGCCAGCAGCGGGCGGGGGTTCAACACCGGGGAGCTGTTTTTT	CASSGRGFNTGELFF
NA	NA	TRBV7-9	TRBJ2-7	TGTGCCAGCAGCTTTTTGGGGGCCGGGGAGCAGTACTTC	CASSFLGAGEQYF
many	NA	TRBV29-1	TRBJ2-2	TGCAGCGTTTGGGGCTCCAACACCGGGGAGCTGTTTTTT	CSVWGSNTGELFF
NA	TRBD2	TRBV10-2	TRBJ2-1	TGCGCCAGCAGAAACGGGGGGAGCTCCTACAATGAGCAGTTCTTC	CASRNGGSSYNEQFF
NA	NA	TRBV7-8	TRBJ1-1	TGTGCCAGCAGCCCAAAACCCCCTGAAGCTTTCTTT	CASSPKPPEAFF
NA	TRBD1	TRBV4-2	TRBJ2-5	TGTGCCAGCAGCCAAGATAGGGTAGGCCCAGGGGGAGAGACCCAGTACTTC	CASSQDRVGPGGETQYF
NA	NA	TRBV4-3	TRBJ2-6	TGCGCCAGCAGCCAAGATTGGAGGGACACTTTTCTTAGGGGCCGGGCCAACGTCCTGACTTTC	CASSQDWRDTFLRGRANVLTF
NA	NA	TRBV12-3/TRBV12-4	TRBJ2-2	TGTGCCAGCACCCTCACCGGGGAGCTGTTTTTT	CASTLTGELFF
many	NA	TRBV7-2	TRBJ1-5	TGTGCCAGCAGCCCCCACGTGGGTCAGCCCCAGCATTTT	CASSPHVGQPQHF
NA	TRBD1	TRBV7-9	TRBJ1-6	TGTGCCAGCAGCTTAGGACAGGGCTATGAGGCCCTCCACTTT	CASSLGQGYEALHF
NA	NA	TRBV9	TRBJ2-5	TGTGCCAGCAGCGTTGGAGGATTCGGGGAGACCCAGTACTTC	CASSVGGFGETQYF
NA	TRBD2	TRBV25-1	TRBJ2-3	TGTGCCAGCAGTGAATATCGAGCGGGGGTGTACGATACGCAGTATTTT	CASSEYRAGVYDTQYF
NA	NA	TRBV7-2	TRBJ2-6	TGTGCCAGCAGTCGCTCTGGGGTCTCTGGGGCCAACGTCCTGACTTTC	CASSRSGVSGANVLTF
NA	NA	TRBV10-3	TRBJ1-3	TGTGTCATCAGTGTAACTAGGACAGTAGCTGGAAACACCATATATTTT	CVISVTRTVAGNTIYF
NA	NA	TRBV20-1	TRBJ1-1	TGCAGTGCTAACCAGGGGATTATGAACACTGAAGCTTTCTTT	CSANQGIMNTEAFF
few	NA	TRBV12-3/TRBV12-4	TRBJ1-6	TGTGCCAGCAGTTTGGGCAGCCGCTCCTATAATTCACCCCTCCACTTT	CASSLGSRSYNSPLHF